This TCR beta chain stems from a study of cytomegalovirus exposure and HLA in healthy donors. Study-level results: What a later analysis reportedly showed was that an Asian-associated ancestry cluster had fewer N-insertions than the 666-donor mean. In a later analysis, HLA-associated TCR beta chains were more clonally expanded than equally common others.

Primers included in the PCR were 60 Vbeta and 13 Jbeta primers. As originally analysed: A later analysis tallied tens of millions of unique TCR beta chains, approximately 11 million of them shared. Here immunoSEQ multiplex PCR was the method, and the copy in TCRdb shows in-frame clones only, minus some. V, J and clone size are those of that table, while D and trimming were read from the DNA. Of some 130,000 clones detected, around four fifths appear once; the ten largest clones hold roughly 7%. With respect to this clone: Its antigen is as yet unknown.

The V gene lost 4 bases and the J gene lost 6 bases, with 13 bases spanning the gap. Germline CDR1 is SQVTM and CDR2 is ANQGSEA. The CDR3 is made up of 14 amino acids. What was sequenced was PBMCs. This sequence originates from a male donor in good health and CMV-seronegative. This chain uses TRBV29-1 with TRBJ1-6, with D unclear. The CDR3 coding sequence is TGCAGCGTTGGGGAGGGTGCGACTAATTCACCCCTCCACTTT. This gives the protein CSVGEGATNSPLHF.